Presented here are 8 T cell receptor beta chains from one specimen sequenced in a study of OX40 agonist ivuxolimab in advanced cancers. Assay used: immunoSEQ multiplex PCR; TCRdb lists only in-frame clones, some missing. The repertoire holds tens of thousands of clones, roughly nine tenths seen once, with approximately 0.3% in the top ten. Here the sequenced sample was CD4+ or CD8+ T cells sorted from blood, taken in a trial of the OX40 agonist ivuxolimab. All receptors derive from an adult with an advanced solid tumor such as melanoma, head and neck, liver or kidney cancer.

This rearrangement joins TRBV10-2 to TRBJ2-3; D not resolved. In germline, CDR1 is WSHSY, CDR2 SAAADI. The V and J ends lost 8 bases and 0 bases respectively, with 12 bases between them. The CDR3 contains 14 residues. CDR3 protein: CASSRTASTDTQYF. The DNA of the CDR3 is TGCGCCAGCTCTCGGACCGCGAGCACAGATACGCAGTATTTT.

The CDR3 reads CASSVETGSNTGELFF. CDR3 sequence (DNA): TGTGCCAGCAGCGTCGAGACAGGCTCGAACACCGGGGAGCTGTTTTTT. The chain couples TRBV9 to TRBJ2-2; a possible D gene is TRBD1 (6 bases). The CDR3 contains 16 residues. Trimming shortened V by 2 bases and J by 0 bases, and 11 bases separated the two germline ends. Germline lookup yields CDR1 SGDLS and CDR2 YYNGEE.

This clone has more than one count but fewer than ten. The V gene is TRBV19, the J gene TRBJ1-1, with no clear D. V was trimmed by 1 base and J by 1 base, leaving 13 bases between them. The CDR3 has 16 amino acids. CDR1 and CDR2 from the germline V gene are LNHDA and SQIVND (reference sequence). CDR3 coding DNA: TGTGCCAGTAGTATAGGGCGGGCAGGAAGGAACACTGAAGCTTTCTTT. The encoded protein is CASSIGRAGRNTEAFF.

This clone was detected once. At one of its ends the junction is not consistent with the germline gene, which may arise from a read error. CDR3 sequence reads: CASSAEGTGGSPGDF. The CDR3 DNA reads TGCGCCAGCAGCGCTGAGGGGACAGGGGGTTCACCCGGGGACTTC. This chain uses TRBV5-1 with TRBJ2-5, with 11 bases lining up with TRBD1. The CDR3 has 15 residues. Germline CDR1 is SGHRS and CDR2 is YFSETQ.

The V call is TRBV9, the J call TRBJ1-2; 7 bases map to TRBD1. CDR3 length: 14 residues. Germline V gene sequence: CDR1 SGDLS, CDR2 YYNGEE. The V segment lost 4 bases and the J segment 2 bases; nucleotides outside the gene matches: 5. CDR3 region: CASSPRQGNYGYTF. CDR3 in DNA: TGTGCCAGCAGCCCACGACAGGGCAACTATGGCTACACCTTC.

V gene TRBV2 combines with J gene TRBJ2-2, with 12 bases lining up with TRBD2. Germline values: CDR1 SNHLY, CDR2 FYNNEI. The trim removed 1 base at V and 0 bases at J, leaving 3 bases unmatched. The CDR3 is made up of 18 amino acids. The CDR3 DNA sequence: TGTGCCAGCAGTGAAGTGGGACTAGCGGGCTCGAACACCGGGGAGCTGTTTTTT. Residues: CASSEVGLAGSNTGELFF.

J is TRBJ1-4 and V is TRBV18; 9 bases agree with TRBD1. The V and J ends lost 4 bases and 7 bases, in that order; junction bases with no gene match: 7. This CDR3 comprises 15 residues. Looked up from germline, CDR1 is KGHSH and CDR2 is LQKENI. The CDR3 reads CASSLHRGQGEKLFF. The CDR3 DNA reads as TGTGCCAGCTCACTACACAGGGGGCAGGGTGAAAAACTGTTTTTT.

The V gene is TRBV7-7, the J gene TRBJ2-1; TRBD2 agrees at 9 bases. Trimming at V came to 1 base and at J to 2 bases, leaving 21 bases not matched to a gene. Germline values: CDR1 SSHAT, CDR2 FNYEAQ (reference sequence). The CDR3 covers 22 residues. The CDR3 loop is CASSLGAPGSLAGILAYNEQFF. The CDR3 nucleotides are TGTGCCAGCAGCTTAGGAGCCCCGGGCAGTCTAGCGGGGATCCTCGCCTACAATGAGCAGTTCTTC.